This T cell receptor (beta chain) is drawn from a study of beta chain features in type 1 diabetes. Study-wide points: All four CD4+ subsets from Type 1 diabetes patients carried moderately but significantly shorter TCRB CDR3s.

Trimming removed 2 bases from V and 0 bases from J, with 6 bases in between. The CDR3 loop spans 14 amino acids. The germline gives CDR1 SGHRS, CDR2 YFSETQ. Expressed TCRB transcripts were sequenced because the isolated RNA had all been reverse transcribed beforehand. Clones were sequenced by immunoSEQ multiplex PCR, and TCRdb holds only the in-frame ones, with some missing. The profile covers about 230,000 clones, with around 16% appearing a single time and 0.07% to 0.095% taken by the ten largest. About this clone itself: Its cognate antigen is unknown.

The TCR sequence derives from a man aged 25 to 40 with type 1 diabetes. The gene calls are TRBV5-1 and TRBJ2-1; no clear D gene. The sequencing input was naive CD4+ T cells from blood. CDR3 sequence (DNA): TGCGCCAGCAGCTTCGGAAGCTCCTACAATGAGCAGTTCTTC. This translates into CASSFGSSYNEQFF.